The source of this T cell receptor beta chain is a study of CDR3 diversity in severe acne. TCRdb re-called the PCR reads with MiXCR, one entry per CDR3 protein. The table has roughly 100,000 distinct CDR3 sequences, roughly half seen once; the top ten hold around 12%. CDR3 size: 13 residues. The germline V and J ends were trimmed by 3 bases and 2 bases, with 8 bases remaining between them. Germline-derived CDR1 and CDR2 are SGHRS and YFSETQ. In its sample, this clonotype was seen many times. The chain employs TRBV5-1 and TRBJ1-1; maybe TRBD1 (5 bases). Sequenced: blood. This TCR was recovered from a male donor with acne. The CDR3 protein is CASSWDGNTEAFF. The DNA for the CDR3 is TGCGCCAGCAGCTGGGACGGAAACACTGAAGCTTTCTTT.